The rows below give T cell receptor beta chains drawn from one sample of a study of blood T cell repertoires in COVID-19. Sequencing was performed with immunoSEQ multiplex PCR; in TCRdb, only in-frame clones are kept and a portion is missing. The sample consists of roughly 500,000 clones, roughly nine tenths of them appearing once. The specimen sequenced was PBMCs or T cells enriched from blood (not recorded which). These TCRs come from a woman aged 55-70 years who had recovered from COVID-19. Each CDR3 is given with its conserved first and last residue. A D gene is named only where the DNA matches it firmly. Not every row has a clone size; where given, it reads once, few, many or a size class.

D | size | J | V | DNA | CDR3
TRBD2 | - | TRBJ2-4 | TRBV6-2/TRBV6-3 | TGTGCCAGCAGTTTACTAGCGGGGATAGCCAAAAACATTCAGTACTTC | CASSLLAGIAKNIQYF
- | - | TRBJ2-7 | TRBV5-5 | TGTGCCAGCAACCCCCGGAGGGTCTCCTACGAGCAGTACTTC | CASNPRRVSYEQYF
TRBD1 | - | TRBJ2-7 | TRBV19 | TGTGCCAGTAGTAATCCGGGACAGGGAGTTAACGAGCAGTACTTC | CASSNPGQGVNEQYF
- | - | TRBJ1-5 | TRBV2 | TGTGCCAGCAGTGACATACAGGGTTATCAGCCCCAGCATTTT | CASSDIQGYQPQHF
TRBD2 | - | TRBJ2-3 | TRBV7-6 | TGTGCCAGCAGCTTAGGGTCGGGAGCGGGGGGGCCTCAAGATACGCAGTATTTT | CASSLGSGAGGPQDTQYF
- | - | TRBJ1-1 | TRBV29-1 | TGCAGCGTTGACAGGGGCAACACTGAAGCTTTCTTT | CSVDRGNTEAFF
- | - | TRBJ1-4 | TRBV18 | TGTGCCAGCTCACCGCAGGCAGCAACTAATGAAAAACTGTTTTTT | CASSPQAATNEKLFF
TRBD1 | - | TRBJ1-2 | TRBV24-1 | TGTGCCACCAGTGCCGCGGACAGGATCTATGGCTACACCTTC | CATSAADRIYGYTF
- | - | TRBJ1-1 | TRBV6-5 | TGTGCCAGCAGTTGGCGGCCTTGGGACACTGAAGCTTTCTTT | CASSWRPWDTEAFF
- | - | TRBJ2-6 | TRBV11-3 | TGTGCCAGCAGCTTAATCTCCTCTGGGGCCAACGTCCTGACTTTC | CASSLISSGANVLTF
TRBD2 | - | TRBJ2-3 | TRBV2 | TGTGCCAGCAGGCAAAGCGGGGGGACAGATACGCAGTATTTT | CASRQSGGTDTQYF
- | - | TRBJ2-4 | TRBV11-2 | TGTGCCAGCAGTGTTGCGGGGAGTAACCAGTACTTC | CASSVAGSNQYF
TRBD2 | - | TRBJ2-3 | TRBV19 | TGTGCCAGTAGTATAGATCCCCGGGGTAGCGGGGGGTCGGGTACGCAGTATTTT | CASSIDPRGSGGSGTQYF
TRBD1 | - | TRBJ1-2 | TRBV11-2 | TGTGCCAGCAGCTTAGCCGAGAAGGACAGGAGCTATGGCTACACCTTC | CASSLAEKDRSYGYTF
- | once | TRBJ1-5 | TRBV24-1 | TGTGCCACCTACCATCCCGTCAGGGATCAGCCCCAGCATTTT | CATYHPVRDQPQHF
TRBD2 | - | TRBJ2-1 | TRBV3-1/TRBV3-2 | TGTGTCCTACTAGCGGAAGTCTACAATGAGCAGTTCTTC | CVLLAEVYNEQFF
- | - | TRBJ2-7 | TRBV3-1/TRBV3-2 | TGTGCCAGCAGCCCGGCGGGACAGTCCTACGAGCAGTACTTC | CASSPAGQSYEQYF
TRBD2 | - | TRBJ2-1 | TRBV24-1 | TGTGCCACCAGTGACCACCTGACTAGCGGGGGGCCGATGTACAATGAGCAGTTCTTC | CATSDHLTSGGPMYNEQFF
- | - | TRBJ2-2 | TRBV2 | TGTGCCAGCAGTCTCAGGGGTGGAGGCACCGGGGAGCTGTTTTTT | CASSLRGGGTGELFF
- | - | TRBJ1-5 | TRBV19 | TGTGCCAGTAGAAATTGGGAGAACCTTAATCAGCCCCAGCATTTT | CASRNWENLNQPQHF
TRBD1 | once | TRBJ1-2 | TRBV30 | TGTGCCTGGAGTCTGACGGACAGGGGCTATGGCTACACCTTC | CAWSLTDRGYGYTF
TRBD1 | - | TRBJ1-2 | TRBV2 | TGTGCCAGCACCGGGGAGGCAGGGGGCGGGCCCCCCTATGGCTACACCTTC | CASTGEAGGGPPYGYTF
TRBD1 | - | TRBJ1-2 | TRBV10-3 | TGTGCCATCAGCGACGACAGGGCCCCTAACTATGGCTACACCTTC | CAISDDRAPNYGYTF
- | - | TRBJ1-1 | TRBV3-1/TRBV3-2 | TGTGCCAGCAGCCAATATAGAATGAACACTGAAGCTTTCTTT | CASSQYRMNTEAFF
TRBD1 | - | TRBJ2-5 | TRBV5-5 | TGTGCCAGCAGCCTCCGGGACAGGGACCAAGAGACCCAGTACTTC | CASSLRDRDQETQYF
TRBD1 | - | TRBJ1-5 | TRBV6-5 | TGTGCCAGCACCTGGCCTACAGGGGGGTTGGGGCCCCAGCATTTT | CASTWPTGGLGPQHF
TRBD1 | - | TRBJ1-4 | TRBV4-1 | TGCGCCAGCAGCCAGGTTACAGGGGGCAAGAATGAAAAACTGTTTTTT | CASSQVTGGKNEKLFF
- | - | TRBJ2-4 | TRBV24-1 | TGTGCCACCAGTGGCAGGACAGAAAAAAACATTCAGTACTTC | CATSGRTEKNIQYF
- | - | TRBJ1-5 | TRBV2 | TGTGCCAGCAGTGTATTAGGGGATCAGCCCCAGCATTTT | CASSVLGDQPQHF
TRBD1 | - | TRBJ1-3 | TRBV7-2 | TGTGCCAGCAGCTTGAAACGGGACAGGGAGGCTGGAAACACCATATATTTT | CASSLKRDREAGNTIYF
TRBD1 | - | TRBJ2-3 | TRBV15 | TGTGCCACCAGCAGAGACCGGACAGGGGGCCTCACAGATACGCAGTATTTT | CATSRDRTGGLTDTQYF
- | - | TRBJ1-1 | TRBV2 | TGTGCCCAGCGAAGGGGGAACACTGAAGCTTTCTTT | CAQRRGNTEAFF
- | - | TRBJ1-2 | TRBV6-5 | TGTGCCAGCAGTCTCAACAGGGAGGGCCCTAATGGCTACACCTTC | CASSLNREGPNGYTF
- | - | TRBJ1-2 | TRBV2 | TGTGCCAGCAGTGCGAGGGGAGGTAATGGCTACACCTTC | CASSARGGNGYTF
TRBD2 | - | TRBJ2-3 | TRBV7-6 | TGTGCCAGCAGCTTGATGCGGGGGGCTGCAGATACGCAGTATTTT | CASSLMRGAADTQYF
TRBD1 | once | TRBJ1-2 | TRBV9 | TGTGCCAGCAGCGCTGGGACAGGGTCCTATGGCTACACCTTC | CASSAGTGSYGYTF
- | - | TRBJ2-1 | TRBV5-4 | TGTGCCAGCAGCATACAGGAGAATGAGCAGTTCTTC | CASSIQENEQFF
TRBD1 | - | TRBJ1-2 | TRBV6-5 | TGTGCCAGCAGTTACGGGACAGGGGGCGGCTATGGCTACACCTTC | CASSYGTGGGYGYTF
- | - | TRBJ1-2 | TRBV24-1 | TGTGCCACCAGTGGTCGGGGGAGCTATGGCTACACCTTC | CATSGRGSYGYTF
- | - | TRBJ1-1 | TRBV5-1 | TGCGCCAGCAGCTTGGGCGGTAAAGCTTTCTTT | CASSLGGKAFF
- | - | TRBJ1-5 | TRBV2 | TGTGCCAGCAGTGAACTACTGACTAATCAGGCCCAGCATTTT | CASSELLTNQAQHF
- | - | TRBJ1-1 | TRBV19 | TGTGCCAGCACCCCGGGAAGATTGAACACTGAAGCTTTCTTT | CASTPGRLNTEAFF
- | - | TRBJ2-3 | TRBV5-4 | TGTGCCAGCAGCTTGACAGGCACAGATACGCAGTATTTT | CASSLTGTDTQYF
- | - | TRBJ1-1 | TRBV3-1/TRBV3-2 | TGTGCCAGCAGCCGAATGCCAGGCGCGAACACTGAAGCTTTCTTT | CASSRMPGANTEAFF
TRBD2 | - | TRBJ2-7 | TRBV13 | TGTGCCAGCAGCCCTTACGGGGGGGCGCGGGAGCAGTACTTC | CASSPYGGAREQYF